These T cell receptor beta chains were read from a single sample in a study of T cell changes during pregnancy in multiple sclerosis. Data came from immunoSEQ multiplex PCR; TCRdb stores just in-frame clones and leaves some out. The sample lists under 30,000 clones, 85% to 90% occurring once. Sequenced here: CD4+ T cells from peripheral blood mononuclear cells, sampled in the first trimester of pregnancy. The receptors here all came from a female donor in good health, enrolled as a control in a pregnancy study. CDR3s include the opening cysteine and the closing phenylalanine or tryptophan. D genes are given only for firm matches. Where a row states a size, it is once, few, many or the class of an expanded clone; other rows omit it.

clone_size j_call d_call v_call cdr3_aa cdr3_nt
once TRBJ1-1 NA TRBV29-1 CSVSARRDTEAFF TGCAGCGTTAGCGCCAGGCGGGACACTGAAGCTTTCTTT
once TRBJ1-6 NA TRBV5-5 CASSLVDGRGSPLHF TGTGCCAGCAGCTTGGTCGATGGGCGGGGATCACCCCTCCACTTT
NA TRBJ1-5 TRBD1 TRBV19 CASSTGLTGEEGNQPQHF TGTGCCAGTAGTACGGGTCTAACAGGGGAAGAAGGCAATCAGCCCCAGCATTTT
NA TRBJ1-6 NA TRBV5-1 CASSPNRETRNSPLHF TGCGCCAGCAGCCCTAACAGGGAGACGCGAAATTCACCCCTCCACTTT
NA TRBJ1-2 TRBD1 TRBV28 CATGGYGYGYTF TGTGCCACAGGGGGGTACGGCTATGGCTACACCTTC
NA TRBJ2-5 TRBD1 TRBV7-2 CASSLGQGRKTQYF TGTGCCAGCAGCTTAGGACAGGGAAGGAAGACCCAGTACTTC
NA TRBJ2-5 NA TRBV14 CASSQRNYKEETQYF TGTGCCAGCAGCCAACGCAACTACAAGGAGGAGACCCAGTACTTC
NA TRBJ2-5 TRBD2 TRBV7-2 CASSLRVETSGQETQYF TGTGCCAGCAGCTTAAGGGTCGAGACTAGCGGGCAAGAGACCCAGTACTTC
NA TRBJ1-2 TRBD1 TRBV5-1 CASSLYSQGNYGYTF TGCGCCAGCAGCCTCTATTCACAGGGGAACTATGGCTACACCTTC
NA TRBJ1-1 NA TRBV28 CASSPLGRGTNTEAFF TGTGCCAGCAGTCCCCTCGGGCGGGGAACGAACACTGAAGCTTTCTTT
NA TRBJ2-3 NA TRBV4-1 CASSQLLRNRQGPGYTQYF TGCGCCAGCAGCCAACTTCTGCGGAATAGGCAGGGGCCTGGGTATACGCAGTATTTT
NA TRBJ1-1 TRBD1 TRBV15 CATSRDLGTVYAFF TGTGCCACCAGCAGAGATTTAGGGACAGTGTACGCTTTCTTT
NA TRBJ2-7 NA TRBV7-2 CASSPWTINEQYF TGTGCCAGCAGCCCGTGGACAATAAACGAGCAGTACTTC
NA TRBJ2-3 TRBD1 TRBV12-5 CASGLAGQGETDTQYF TGTGCTAGTGGTTTGGCGGGACAGGGGGAGACAGATACGCAGTATTTT
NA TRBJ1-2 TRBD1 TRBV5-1 CASSVDRDGYTF TGCGCCAGCAGCGTTGACAGGGATGGCTACACCTTC
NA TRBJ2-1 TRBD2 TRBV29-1 CSVEPGLAASDEQFF TGCAGCGTCGAACCTGGACTAGCGGCCTCGGATGAGCAGTTCTTC
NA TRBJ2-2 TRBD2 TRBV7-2 CASSPGLVLTGELFF TGTGCCAGCAGCCCCGGACTAGTGCTCACCGGGGAGCTGTTTTTT
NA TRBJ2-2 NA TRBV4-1 CASSQDRGTNTGELFF TGCGCCAGCAGCCAAGATCGTGGGACAAACACCGGGGAGCTGTTTTTT
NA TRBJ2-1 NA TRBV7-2 CASSLGLDEQFF TGTGCCAGCAGCTTAGGACTAGATGAGCAGTTCTTC
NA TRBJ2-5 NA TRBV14 CASSQVRETQYF TGTGCCAGCAGCCAGGTTCGGGAGACCCAGTACTTC
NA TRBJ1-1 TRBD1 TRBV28 CASSPPTGEAFF TGTGCCAGCAGTCCCCCGACAGGGGAAGCTTTCTTT
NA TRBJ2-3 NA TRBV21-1 CASSKEFPGQGGADTQYF TGTGCCAGCAGCAAAGAGTTCCCCGGACAGGGGGGCGCAGATACGCAGTATTTT
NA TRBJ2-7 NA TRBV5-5 CASRPSGAHEQYF TGTGCCAGCCGCCCCAGTGGGGCCCACGAGCAGTACTTC
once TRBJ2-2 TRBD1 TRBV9 CASSARTGPGTGELFF TGTGCCAGCAGCGCCCGGACAGGGCCGGGCACCGGGGAGCTGTTTTTT
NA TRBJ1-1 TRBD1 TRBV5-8 CASSARQGGEAFF TGTGCCAGCAGCGCGAGACAGGGCGGTGAAGCTTTCTTT
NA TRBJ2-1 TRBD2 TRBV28 CASSLQGGSHNEQFF TGTGCCAGCAGTTTACAGGGAGGGTCCCACAATGAGCAGTTCTTC
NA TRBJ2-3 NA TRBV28 CASSSPDTQYF TGTGCCAGCAGCTCCCCAGATACGCAGTATTTT
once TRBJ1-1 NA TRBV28 CASSLGGGRTEAFF TGTGCCAGCAGTTTAGGGGGGGGGCGGACTGAAGCTTTCTTT
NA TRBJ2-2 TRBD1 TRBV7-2 CASSLGTGLTGELFF TGTGCCAGCAGCCTCGGGACAGGTCTCACCGGGGAGCTGTTTTTT
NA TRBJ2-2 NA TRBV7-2 CASSPSNTGELFF TGTGCCAGCAGCCCGTCGAACACCGGGGAGCTGTTTTTT
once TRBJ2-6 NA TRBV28 CASRQPGNSGANVLTF TGTGCCAGCAGGCAGCCGGGGAACTCTGGGGCCAACGTCCTGACTTTC
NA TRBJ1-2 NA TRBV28 CASSHGTKNYGYTF TGTGCCAGCAGTCACGGGACAAAAAACTATGGCTACACCTTC
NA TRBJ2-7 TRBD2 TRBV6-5 CASSYMSSGSYEQYF TGTGCCAGCAGTTACATGAGTAGCGGGAGTTACGAGCAGTACTTC
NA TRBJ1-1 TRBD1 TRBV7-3 CASSLDRDTEAFF TGTGCCAGCAGCCTCGACAGGGACACTGAAGCTTTCTTT
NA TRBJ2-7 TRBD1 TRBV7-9 CASSLEGTGDRVQYF TGTGCCAGCAGCTTAGAGGGGACAGGGGACAGGGTGCAGTACTTC
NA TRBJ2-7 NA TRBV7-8 CASSLVRGAGYEQYF TGTGCCAGCAGCTTAGTTAGGGGCGCCGGCTACGAGCAGTACTTC
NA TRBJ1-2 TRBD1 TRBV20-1 CSAATGFGYTF TGCAGTGCTGCGACAGGGTTTGGCTACACCTTC
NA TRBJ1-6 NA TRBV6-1 CASSEGGRANSPLHF TGTGCCAGCAGTGAAGGGGGCAGGGCCAATTCACCCCTCCACTTT
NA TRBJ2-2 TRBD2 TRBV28 CASTSGGTTGELFF TGTGCCAGCACCTCGGGAGGGACCACCGGGGAGCTGTTTTTT